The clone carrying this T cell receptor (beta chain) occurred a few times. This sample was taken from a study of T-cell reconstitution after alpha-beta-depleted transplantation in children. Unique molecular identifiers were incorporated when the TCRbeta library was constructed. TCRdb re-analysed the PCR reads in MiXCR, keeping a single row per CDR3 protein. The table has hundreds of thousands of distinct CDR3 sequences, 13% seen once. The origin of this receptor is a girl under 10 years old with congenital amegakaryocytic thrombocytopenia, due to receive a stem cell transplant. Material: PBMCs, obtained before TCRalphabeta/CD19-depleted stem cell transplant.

The CDR3 DNA sequence: TGTGCCAGCAGCCAAGATGGGGGATGGACCTACAATGAGCAGTTCTTC. It encodes CASSQDGGWTYNEQFF. The genes are TRBV3-1 and TRBJ2-1; D is perhaps TRBD1 or TRBD2 (5 bases each). Germline-derived CDR1 and CDR2 are LGHDT and YNNKEL (reference sequence). This CDR3 is 16 amino acids long. V was clipped by 0 bases and J by 2 bases, with 11 bases between them.